This entry lists 6 T cell receptor beta chains sequenced from one sample in a study of T-cell memory formation after mild COVID-19 (dated by TCRdb to the early 2020s). Library generation was performed with 5' RACE. The listed sequencing device is Illumina NovaSeq 6000. TCRdb applied fastp at Q25 and MiXCR to the public reads, then kept only in-frame beta chains. Identical CDR3 proteins give one entry, which carries the most common genes and DNA. This sample is represented by around 340,000 distinct CDR3 sequences; approximately 14% of them were singletons. The ten largest clones represent about 20% of the sample. Sequencing was done on a sample of PBMCs or a T cell subset sorted from them (not recorded which). These receptors originate from a man aged 18 to 29 who had mild COVID-19 (a few samples of this study predate the infection). The sample titles of this study are shuffled in the database, so cell type and time point are left out; the donor was told from shared clones.

In this sample, this clonotype turned up a few times. The genes are TRBV5-6 and TRBJ2-7; possible D gene TRBD1, 5 bases. Trimming shortened V by 6 bases and J by 5 bases, and 15 bases separated the two germline ends. Germline CDR1 reads SGHDT; CDR2 reads YYEEEE. The CDR3 is made up of 13 amino acids. The CDR3 region is CASTLRPGNEQYV. DNA for the CDR3: TGTGCCAGCACCCTCCGCCCAGGGAACGAGCAGTACGTC.

The V gene is TRBV7-3, the J gene TRBJ2-3; 12 bases are a match to TRBD1. Per the germline V gene, CDR1 is SGHTA and CDR2 is FQGTGA. This CDR3 has 16 residues. V lost 4 bases and J lost 5; bases outside the gene matches: 7. CDR3 sequence reads: CASSWGTGGAGDTQYF. CDR3 in DNA: TGTGCCAGCAGCTGGGGGACAGGGGGCGCAGGAGATACGCAGTATTTT.

The chain is built from TRBV7-9 and TRBJ2-7; TRBD2 is a possible D gene (5 bases). CDR1 is SEHNR, CDR2 FQNEAQ, per germline (reference sequence). There are 13 residues in the CDR3. V dropped 3 bases and J dropped 7 bases, with 13 bases sitting between them. DNA for the CDR3: TGTGCCAGCAGCTTCGGGGTGATGTGGGAGCAGTACTTC. Protein product: CASSFGVMWEQYF.

The V and J genes are TRBV28 and TRBJ2-7; D possibly corresponds to TRBD1 (5 bases). Trimming pared 3 bases from V and 2 bases from J, leaving 8 bases between. The CDR3 covers 13 residues. Germline V gene data show CDR1 as MDHEN and CDR2 as SYDVKM. The CDR3 bases are TGTGCCAGCAGTTTCGGCAGGGCCTACGAGCAGTACGTC. Encoded protein: CASSFGRAYEQYV.

This clonotype showed up just a few times. The CDR3 DNA is TGTGCCAGCAGTTCAAACACCGGGAGTTACAATGAGCAGTTCTTC. The encoded protein is CASSSNTGSYNEQFF. This rearrangement joins TRBV27 to TRBJ2-1; tentatively, D is TRBD2 (6 bases). The CDR3 sequence is 15 residues long. V was shortened by 4 bases and J by 4 bases, with 14 bases between the two germline ends. Germline values: CDR1 MNHEY, CDR2 SMNVEV (reference sequence).

This clonotype was detected only a few times. The chain employs TRBV7-8 and TRBJ2-5, with D possibly being TRBD2 (7 bases). In germline, CDR1 is SGHVS, CDR2 FQNEAQ. Trimming cost V 8 bases and J 7 bases, with 20 bases left between them. CDR3 size: 14 residues. The CDR3 nucleotides read TGTGCCAGCGAATTAGGGGGGGGAAGTCGGACCCAGTACTTC. Encoded protein: CASELGGGSRTQYF.